A single sample is the source of the 10 T cell receptor beta chains below, sequenced in a study of cytomegalovirus exposure and HLA in healthy donors. Use of 60 Vbeta and 13 Jbeta primers characterized the PCR. Generated by immunoSEQ multiplex PCR, the TCRdb table keeps only in-frame clones and is missing some. The sample has 120,000 or so clones; over 70% are singletons. The sequencing sample was made of PBMCs. These receptors were taken from a woman aged 45-65 years in good health and CMV-seronegative.

The CDR3 DNA reads as TGTGCCTGGAGTGTAGTGTCTAGCGGAGTAGAGACCCAGTACTTC. Protein: CAWSVVSSGVETQYF. V and J are TRBV30 and TRBJ2-5; 7 bases fit TRBD2. The V gene end was trimmed by 0 bases and the J gene end by 4 bases; junction bases not matched to a gene: 8. This CDR3 spans 15 amino acids. Germline CDR1 is GTSNPN and CDR2 is SVGIG (reference sequence).

The chain employs TRBV14 and TRBJ2-7; D is unresolved. This CDR3 comprises 13 residues. Germline-derived CDR1 and CDR2 are SGHDN and FVKESK. V was trimmed by 3 bases and J by 3 bases, leaving 9 bases between them. The CDR3 loop reads CASSHPENYEQYF. CDR3 DNA sequence: TGTGCCAGCAGCCATCCGGAGAACTACGAGCAGTACTTC.

The V and J genes are TRBV6-5 and TRBJ1-5, with D perhaps matching TRBD1 (5 bases). Germline-derived CDR1 and CDR2 are MNHEY and SVGAGI. V dropped 5 bases and J dropped 6 bases, with 17 bases sitting between them. CDR3 size: 15 residues. CDR3 DNA: TGTGCCAGCAGTAACCGCGGGGGGTCGGGTCAGCCCCAGCATTTT. Amino acid sequence: CASSNRGGSGQPQHF.

The genes are TRBV30 and TRBJ1-2, with unresolved D. The CDR3 totals 13 residues. The germline gives CDR1 GTSNPN, CDR2 SVGIG (reference sequence). Trimming pared 3 bases from V and 8 bases from J, leaving 16 bases between. In DNA, the CDR3 is TGTGCCTGGAGCGGAACCCATATGGGCGGCTACACCTTC. Protein: CAWSGTHMGGYTF.

This chain links TRBV5-1 with TRBJ2-7; 13 positions agree with TRBD2. This CDR3 spans 15 amino acids. V dropped 0 bases and J dropped 6; count of bases not matched to a gene: 3. The germline gives CDR1 SGHRS, CDR2 YFSETQ. The CDR3, as DNA: TGCGCCAGCAGCTTGGCCGGGACTAGCGGGGCCGAGCAGTACTTC. Protein: CASSLAGTSGAEQYF. Full variable domain (missing parts from reference TRBV5-1 and TRBJ2-7): KAGVTQTPRYLIKTRGQQVTLSCSPISGHRSVSWYQQTPGQGLQFLFEYFSETQRNKGNFPGRFSGRQFSNSRSEMNVSTLELGDSALYLCASSLAGTSGAEQYFGPGTRLTVT.

This chain connects TRBV2 to TRBJ1-4, with 9 nucleotides matching TRBD1. With V trimmed by 6 bases and J by 8 bases, 7 bases remained unmatched. The CDR3 totals 14 residues. CDR1 and CDR2 from the germline V gene are SNHLY and FYNNEI. CDR3 bases: TGTGCCAGCAGGAGGACAGGGGAAGGGGAAAAACTGTTTTTT. It encodes CASRRTGEGEKLFF.

Many counts were recorded for this clone. This chain connects TRBV28 to TRBJ2-3; TRBD2 agrees at 8 bases. J gave up 6 bases and V 5 bases, and 16 bases lay outside the gene matches. The length of the CDR3 is 17 residues. CDR1 and CDR2 (germline): MDHEN, SYDVKM. The CDR3 reads CASSPGLRAGGYDTQYF. The CDR3 nucleotides read TGTGCCAGCAGTCCGGGGCTGAGGGCGGGAGGTTACGATACGCAGTATTTT. The whole variable domain, filled in from reference TRBV28 and TRBJ2-3, reads DVKVTQSSRYLVKRTGEKVFLECVQDMDHENMFWYRQDPGLGLRLIYFSYDVKMKEKGDIPEGYSVSREKKERFSLILESASTNQTSMYLCASSPGLRAGGYDTQYFGPGTRLTVL.

The V call is TRBV5-1, the J call TRBJ1-1; unclear D gene. The CDR3 runs 13 residues. Per the germline V gene, CDR1 is SGHRS and CDR2 is YFSETQ. Deletions cut 4 bases from V and 5 bases from J, with 12 bases between. The CDR3, as DNA: TGCGCCAGCAGCCCACAGTCCGATACTGAAGCTTTCTTT. Its protein is CASSPQSDTEAFF.

J is TRBJ2-7 and V is TRBV25-1; 9 nucleotides agree with TRBD2. The CDR3 contains 12 residues. Trimming cost V 5 bases and J 5 bases; bases outside gene matches: 1. CDR1 is MGHDK, CDR2 SYGVNS, per germline. The CDR3 spells CASSRTSDEQYF. DNA for the CDR3: TGTGCCAGCAGTCGGACTAGCGACGAGCAGTACTTC.

The rearrangement uses TRBV7-8 and TRBJ1-4; 7 nucleotides agree with TRBD1. V dropped 5 bases and J dropped 10; count of bases not matched to a gene: 13. CDR3 length: 15 amino acids. Germline values: CDR1 SGHVS, CDR2 FQNEAQ. The CDR3 coding sequence is TGTGCCAGCAGCCCAAAGGGGGCGTTTAGTGGAAAACTGTTTTTT. Encoded protein: CASSPKGAFSGKLFF.